These 29 T cell receptor beta chains came from one sample sequenced in a study of T cells after somatic rescue of genetic block. Sequenced by immunoSEQ multiplex PCR; TCRdb stores in-frame clones only, minus some. Of over 55,000 clones listed, 90% to 95% are singletons. Specimen: peripheral blood mononuclear cells (PBMCs). These receptors originate from a man aged 40-55 years.

This chain joins TRBV2 and TRBJ2-1; D is uncertain. This CDR3 comprises 17 residues. CDR1 and CDR2 from the germline V gene are SNHLY and FYNNEI. V shed 1 base and J shed 2 bases, with 15 bases lying between them. The CDR3: CASSEVVMAVAYNEQFF. In nucleotides, the CDR3 is TGTGCCAGCAGTGAAGTGGTTATGGCGGTGGCCTACAATGAGCAGTTCTTC.

V and J are TRBV5-4 and TRBJ2-3; D tentatively fits TRBD1 or TRBD2 (5 bases each). Germline V lookup: CDR1 SGHNT, CDR2 YYREEE (reference sequence). V gave up 3 bases and J gave up 0 bases, with 11 bases separating them. The CDR3 has 15 amino acids. The CDR3 region is CASSSGGSSTDTQYF. The CDR3, as DNA: TGTGCCAGCAGCTCTGGGGGATCTAGCACAGATACGCAGTATTTT.

The chain carries TRBV30 and TRBJ1-6; TRBD1 agrees at 9 bases. Per germline, CDR1 GTSNPN and CDR2 SVGIG (reference sequence). This CDR3 comprises 13 residues. The J segment lost 9 bases and the V segment lost 5 bases, leaving 5 bases of the junction unmatched. The CDR3 nucleotides read TGTGCCTGGGTGAGACAGGGGGGTTCACCCCTCCACTTT. It translates to CAWVRQGGSPLHF.

CDR3 in amino acids: CASRSQGLSYEQYF. CDR3 DNA: TGTGCCAGCAGATCACAGGGACTCTCCTACGAGCAGTACTTC. This chain joins TRBV2 and TRBJ2-7; D is perhaps TRBD1 or TRBD2 (6 bases each). Germline V gene data show CDR1 as SNHLY and CDR2 as FYNNEI. This CDR3 has 14 amino acids. The V and J ends lost 6 bases and 0 bases respectively, with 12 bases between them.

The chain recombines TRBV7-2 with TRBJ1-2; D is uncertain. CDR3 length: 11 amino acids. V was clipped by 5 bases and J by 2 bases, with 3 bases between them. Germline V gives CDR1 SGHTA, CDR2 FQGNSA. CDR3 residues: CASSLNYGYTF. As DNA, the CDR3 is TGTGCCAGCAGCCTCAACTATGGCTACACCTTC.

V and J are TRBV13 and TRBJ2-7, with 7 bases fitting TRBD2. From germline, CDR1 is PRHDT and CDR2 FYEKMQ (reference sequence). The CDR3 spans 16 residues. With 0 bases clipped from V and 2 bases from J, the junction kept 7 bases outside the gene matches. The CDR3 reads CASSLGGLAEAYEQYF. The CDR3 DNA reads as TGTGCCAGCAGCTTAGGGGGTCTAGCGGAAGCCTACGAGCAGTACTTC.

This clone was seen only once. The chain uses TRBV11-3 and TRBJ2-1; D may be TRBD1 (5 bases). CDR1 and CDR2 (germline): SGHNT, YENEEA. The length of the CDR3 is 12 residues. Trimming pared 5 bases from V and 5 bases from J, leaving 7 bases between. CDR3 residues: CASSAQDNEQFF. The CDR3 bases are TGTGCCAGCAGCGCACAGGACAATGAGCAGTTCTTC.

J is TRBJ1-5 and V is TRBV9; weak D call: TRBD1 (6 bases). This CDR3 is built from 14 residues. CDR1 is SGDLS and CDR2 is YYNGEE in the germline V gene. Trimming removed 3 bases at V and 3 bases at J, with 10 bases between. The CDR3 bases are TGTGCCAGCAGCGATACAGGGCCCAATCAGCCCCAGCATTTT. The encoded protein is CASSDTGPNQPQHF.

V gene TRBV18 combines with J gene TRBJ2-1, with D perhaps TRBD1 (5 bases). Germline V lookup: CDR1 KGHSH, CDR2 LQKENI. With 3 bases removed from V and 10 bases from J, the gap between germline ends came to 13 bases. This CDR3 region has 13 residues. The CDR3 nucleotides read TGTGCCAGCTCACCGACGGCAGGGAACGAGCAGTTCTTC. Translated: CASSPTAGNEQFF.

The rearrangement joins TRBV6-6 to TRBJ1-1; no reliable D call. CDR1 is MNHNY and CDR2 is SVGAGI in the germline V gene (reference sequence). The CDR3 has 13 residues. V lost 2 bases, J lost 11 bases, and 15 bases lay in between. The DNA of the CDR3 is TGTGCCAGCAGTTACACCCGAGGAGGAGCTGCTTTCTTT. It codes for CASSYTRGGAAFF.

The rearrangement uses TRBV6-6 and TRBJ2-1, with 11 bases identical to TRBD2. The V gene's germline CDR1 is MNHNY and CDR2 SVGAGI (reference sequence). The CDR3 is 15 residues long. The V gene end was trimmed by 4 bases and the J gene end by 3 bases; junction bases not matched to a gene: 2. The CDR3 sequence is CASSSLAGVYNEQFF. In nucleotides, the CDR3 is TGTGCCAGCAGTTCACTAGCGGGGGTCTACAATGAGCAGTTCTTC.

CDR3: CAISPGTGGEYSNQPQHF. CDR3 sequence (DNA): TGTGCCATCAGCCCAGGGACAGGGGGAGAATATAGCAATCAGCCCCAGCATTTT. The chain joins TRBV10-3 to TRBJ1-5; 11 nucleotides line up with TRBD1. V dropped 6 bases and J dropped 0; count of bases not matched to a gene: 10. The CDR3 runs 18 residues. Looked up from germline, CDR1 is ENHRY and CDR2 is SYGVKD.

The J gene is TRBJ2-1, the V gene TRBV28; the D gene is possibly TRBD2 (5 bases). This CDR3 comprises 14 residues. Looked up from germline, CDR1 is MDHEN and CDR2 is SYDVKM. Trimming took 0 bases from V and 7 from J, leaving 10 bases between them. Here the CDR3 reads CASSLWTKGNEQFF. The CDR3 bases are TGTGCCAGCAGTTTATGGACTAAAGGGAATGAGCAGTTCTTC.

The table lists this clone with a count of one. The chain links TRBV10-2 to TRBJ2-1, with D perhaps matching TRBD2 (6 bases). This CDR3 is 15 amino acids long. CDR1 and CDR2 (germline): WSHSY, SAAADI. Trimming left V 2 bases short and J 6 bases short, with 14 bases between. CDR3 loop: CASSEQTRRINEQFF. The DNA for the CDR3 is TGCGCCAGCAGTGAGCAGACTAGGAGGATCAATGAGCAGTTCTTC.

J is TRBJ2-3 and V is TRBV18; TRBD2 matches at 7 bases. This CDR3 contains 15 residues. CDR1 KGHSH and CDR2 LQKENI come from the germline V gene. With V trimmed by 3 bases and J by 1 base, 4 bases remained unmatched. CDR3 protein: CASSPTSGGTDTQYF. The CDR3 nucleotides read TGTGCCAGCTCACCCACGAGCGGGGGCACAGATACGCAGTATTTT.

The CDR3 region has the DNA TGTGCCAGCAGCGAGGGACAGGGGTGGTACGAGCAGTACTTC. Its translation: CASSEGQGWYEQYF. The chain is built from TRBV2 and TRBJ2-7; 10 bases map to TRBD1. This CDR3 has 14 residues. Germline V lookup: CDR1 SNHLY, CDR2 FYNNEI. The ends lost 6 bases at V and 4 bases at J; junction bases unmatched: 6.

This clone was seen only once. The chain carries TRBV6-5 and TRBJ2-3; 12 nucleotides agree with TRBD2. Germline V gene lookup returns CDR1 MNHEY and CDR2 SVGAGI. Trimming cost V 7 bases and J 5 bases; bases outside gene matches: 4. There are 14 residues in the CDR3. CDR3 nucleotide sequence: TGTGCCAGCAAGCCGGGACTAGCGGGAGATACGCAGTATTTT. As protein: CASKPGLAGDTQYF.

V gene TRBV6-5 combines with J gene TRBJ2-7; possibly TRBD1 or TRBD2 for D (5 bases each). Between the trimmed V and J ends, which lost 6 bases and 6 bases, there was a span of 18 bases. CDR3 length: 14 amino acids. CDR1 and CDR2 (germline): MNHEY, SVGAGI. The CDR3 protein is CASSPGRRFAEQYF. In nucleotides, the CDR3 is TGTGCCAGCAGCCCGGGACGTAGGTTCGCCGAGCAGTACTTC.

The chain combines TRBV30 with TRBJ1-3, with D tentatively TRBD1 (5 bases). This CDR3 is 16 amino acids long. Germline V gene sequence: CDR1 GTSNPN, CDR2 SVGIG (reference sequence). The V end lost 4 bases, the J end lost 0 bases, and 16 bases lay between the germline ends. Here the CDR3 reads CAWTRQSGRSGNTIYF. The CDR3 bases are TGTGCCTGGACCCGACAATCAGGGCGCTCTGGAAACACCATATATTTT.

The chain carries TRBV2 and TRBJ2-1, with 9 bases matching TRBD2. In germline, CDR1 is SNHLY, CDR2 FYNNEI. The V gene end was trimmed by 3 bases and the J gene end by 6 bases; junction bases not matched to a gene: 3. The CDR3 is 14 amino acids. In nucleotides, the CDR3 is TGTGCCAGCAGTGATAGCGGGAGAGTCAATGAGCAGTTCTTC. The encoded protein is CASSDSGRVNEQFF.

The chain employs TRBV7-9 and TRBJ2-1; TRBD2 aligns across 12 bases. V lost 6 bases and J lost 5; bases outside the gene matches: 11. Per the germline V gene, CDR1 is SEHNR and CDR2 is FQNEAQ (reference sequence). The CDR3 consists of 17 residues. CDR3: CASRSTSGGQADNEQFF. The CDR3 region has the DNA TGTGCCAGCAGGTCTACTAGCGGGGGGCAGGCTGACAATGAGCAGTTCTTC.

Concerning this clone: The germline gene is not matched at one end of the junction; a read error may be the cause. DNA for the CDR3: TGTGCCTGGAGTTCGCAAACAGGACTTCCATCGCATTTT. Protein: CAWSSQTGLPSHF. The chain recombines TRBV30 with TRBJ1-3; possible D gene TRBD1, 5 bases. The length of the CDR3 is 13 residues. Per the germline V gene, CDR1 is GTSNPN and CDR2 is SVGIG (reference sequence). The whole variable domain, remainder taken from reference TRBV30 and TRBJ1-3, is SQTIHQWPATLVQPVGSPLSLECTVEGTSNPNLYWYRQAAGRGLQLLFYSVGIGQISSEVPQNLSASRPQDRQFILSSKKLLLSDSGFYLCAWSSQTGLPSHFGEGSWLTVV.

The chain is built from TRBV2 and TRBJ1-1, with 7 bases that match TRBD1. Trimming removed 1 base from V and 3 bases from J; junction bases left unmatched: 5. CDR1 and CDR2 (germline): SNHLY, FYNNEI. The CDR3 loop spans 15 amino acids. The CDR3 coding sequence is TGTGCCAGCAGTGAAGGGACAGGAGGGTACACTGAAGCTTTCTTT. Translated, it gives CASSEGTGGYTEAFF.

The V and J genes are TRBV29-1 and TRBJ1-2, with 7 bases fitting TRBD1. V trimming: 6 bases; J trimming: 6 bases; junction bases outside the gene matches: 16. Germline V gene lookup returns CDR1 SQVTM and CDR2 ANQGSEA. The CDR3 is made up of 15 amino acids. CDR3 in amino acids: CSVATVRQGEDGYTF. The CDR3 DNA reads as TGCAGCGTCGCGACTGTTAGACAGGGCGAGGATGGCTACACCTTC.

The rearrangement uses TRBV18 and TRBJ2-5; 8 bases are shared with TRBD1. This CDR3 region has 14 residues. CDR1 and CDR2 (germline): KGHSH, LQKENI. The V gene end was trimmed by 4 bases and the J gene end by 2 bases; junction bases not matched to a gene: 3. The CDR3 is CASSLRTGQETQYF. In DNA, the CDR3 is TGTGCCAGCTCACTTCGGACAGGGCAAGAGACCCAGTACTTC.

The CDR3, as DNA: TGTGCCAGCGGACAGGGTAGTAGGGAGACCCAGTACTTC. It translates to CASGQGSRETQYF. The J gene is TRBJ2-5, the V gene TRBV13; the match to TRBD1 covers 8 bases. V lost 8 bases and J lost 5; bases outside the gene matches: 7. Germline CDR1 is PRHDT and CDR2 is FYEKMQ (reference sequence). The CDR3 extends over 13 amino acids.

V is TRBV15 and J is TRBJ2-3, with D hard to call. Trimming cost V 3 bases and J 1 base, with 11 bases left between them. Germline V gene data show CDR1 as LNHNV and CDR2 as YYDKDF (reference sequence). The CDR3 is 15 residues long. CDR3 in amino acids: CATSRTRVRTDTQYF. The CDR3 DNA reads TGTGCCACCAGCAGGACCAGAGTCCGCACAGATACGCAGTATTTT.

This rearrangement joins TRBV27 to TRBJ2-5; 8 nucleotides match TRBD1. This CDR3 is 14 amino acids long. CDR1 is MNHEY and CDR2 is SMNVEV in the germline V gene (reference sequence). V lost 1 base, J lost 5 bases, and 3 bases stayed unmatched. The CDR3 spells CASSLWGQEETQYF. The CDR3 coding sequence is TGTGCCAGCAGTTTATGGGGACAGGAGGAGACCCAGTACTTC.

V gene TRBV5-1 combines with J gene TRBJ2-1; 13 bases fit TRBD2. The V and J ends lost 3 bases and 3 bases, in that order; junction bases with no gene match: 12. Looked up from germline, CDR1 is SGHRS and CDR2 is YFSETQ. This CDR3 comprises 19 residues. The CDR3 protein is CASSSGLAGVGTSYNEQFF. The CDR3 DNA is TGCGCCAGCAGCTCCGGACTAGCGGGAGTTGGGACCAGCTACAATGAGCAGTTCTTC.